Listed below are T cell receptor beta chains from one sample, sequenced in a study of shared clonotypes between healthy human individuals. Profiling relied on immunoSEQ multiplex PCR, and the TCRdb table lists in-frame clones only, not all of them. The sample has about 2.4 million clones; roughly 92% are singletons. What was sequenced was naive CD4+ T cells sorted from blood. These receptors came from a man aged 18 to 30 in good health. Both conserved end residues are part of each CDR3. Each record gives: clone size, J gene, D gene, V gene, CDR3 protein, CDR3 DNA. A D gene is named only where the DNA matches it firmly. Only part of the rows carry a size: once, few, many, or a class if the clone is expanded.

clone size: NA
J gene: TRBJ1-3
D gene: NA
V gene: TRBV6-5
CDR3 protein: CASSYGGTTGNTIYF
CDR3 DNA: TGTGCCAGCAGTTACGGGGGGACCACTGGAAACACCATATATTTT

clone size: NA
J gene: TRBJ1-1
D gene: NA
V gene: TRBV7-9
CDR3 protein: CASSLAGGITEAFF
CDR3 DNA: TGTGCCAGCAGCTTAGCGGGGGGCATCACTGAAGCTTTCTTT

clone size: NA
J gene: TRBJ2-1
D gene: TRBD1
V gene: TRBV29-1
CDR3 protein: CSVDRDRADWFF
CDR3 DNA: TGCAGCGTTGATCGAGACAGGGCCGACTGGTTCTTC

clone size: NA
J gene: TRBJ1-6
D gene: NA
V gene: TRBV19
CDR3 protein: CASSIAPPGAGNSPLHF
CDR3 DNA: TGTGCCAGTAGTATAGCCCCACCGGGGGCCGGTAATTCACCCCTCCACTTT

clone size: NA
J gene: TRBJ1-2
D gene: NA
V gene: TRBV9
CDR3 protein: CASNPRDVRAGYTF
CDR3 DNA: TGTGCCAGCAACCCTCGGGACGTTAGGGCCGGCTACACCTTC

clone size: NA
J gene: TRBJ1-1
D gene: TRBD1
V gene: TRBV9
CDR3 protein: CASSPTDRAAAFF
CDR3 DNA: TGTGCCAGCAGCCCCACGGACAGGGCGGCGGCTTTCTTT

clone size: NA
J gene: TRBJ1-1
D gene: NA
V gene: TRBV2
CDR3 protein: CASRMGPWGTEAFF
CDR3 DNA: TGTGCCAGCAGGATGGGTCCCTGGGGCACTGAAGCTTTCTTT

clone size: NA
J gene: TRBJ2-7
D gene: NA
V gene: TRBV28
CDR3 protein: CASGTWDEQYF
CDR3 DNA: TGTGCCAGCGGGACATGGGACGAGCAGTACTTC

clone size: NA
J gene: TRBJ1-3
D gene: TRBD1
V gene: TRBV28
CDR3 protein: CASSPFPGTGRNTIYF
CDR3 DNA: TGTGCCAGCAGCCCTTTTCCTGGGACAGGGAGAAACACCATATATTTT

clone size: once
J gene: TRBJ2-2
D gene: NA
V gene: TRBV5-8
CDR3 protein: CASSPRPPSQEITGELFF
CDR3 DNA: TGTGCCAGCAGCCCGAGACCCCCCTCACAGGAAATAACCGGGGAGCTGTTTTTT

clone size: NA
J gene: TRBJ1-5
D gene: NA
V gene: TRBV19
CDR3 protein: CASSIVGERDNQPQHF
CDR3 DNA: TGTGCCAGTAGTATAGTGGGGGAGAGGGACAATCAGCCCCAGCATTTT

clone size: once
J gene: TRBJ2-7
D gene: TRBD2
V gene: TRBV4-1
CDR3 protein: CASSIAGGDLAGYEQYF
CDR3 DNA: TGCGCCAGCAGCATAGCGGGGGGGGACCTAGCGGGTTACGAGCAGTACTTC

clone size: NA
J gene: TRBJ1-3
D gene: NA
V gene: TRBV7-2
CDR3 protein: CASGYSGNTIYF
CDR3 DNA: TGTGCCAGCGGATACTCTGGAAACACCATATATTTT

clone size: NA
J gene: TRBJ1-5
D gene: NA
V gene: TRBV7-2
CDR3 protein: CASSLELNNQPQHF
CDR3 DNA: TGTGCCAGCAGCTTAGAATTAAACAATCAGCCCCAGCATTTT

clone size: NA
J gene: TRBJ2-1
D gene: TRBD1
V gene: TRBV29-1
CDR3 protein: CSVEDRVRRNEQFF
CDR3 DNA: TGCAGCGTTGAGGACAGGGTGAGAAGGAATGAGCAGTTCTTC

clone size: NA
J gene: TRBJ2-1
D gene: NA
V gene: TRBV5-8
CDR3 protein: CASSLLRDNEQFF
CDR3 DNA: TGTGCCAGCAGCTTGCTCAGGGACAATGAGCAGTTCTTC

clone size: NA
J gene: TRBJ2-1
D gene: NA
V gene: TRBV12-5
CDR3 protein: CASGQGGTGRPQGNEQFF
CDR3 DNA: TGTGCTAGTGGCCAGGGGGGGACTGGAAGGCCCCAGGGCAATGAGCAGTTCTTC

clone size: NA
J gene: TRBJ1-1
D gene: TRBD1
V gene: TRBV10-2
CDR3 protein: CASSEPTGGLWNTEAFF
CDR3 DNA: TGCGCCAGCAGTGAGCCCACAGGGGGGCTTTGGAACACTGAAGCTTTCTTT

clone size: NA
J gene: TRBJ2-5
D gene: NA
V gene: TRBV5-1
CDR3 protein: CASTPQGNQETQYF
CDR3 DNA: TGCGCCAGCACCCCACAGGGAAACCAAGAGACCCAGTACTTC

clone size: NA
J gene: TRBJ1-4
D gene: NA
V gene: TRBV19
CDR3 protein: CASSRSLGANEKLFF
CDR3 DNA: TGTGCCAGTAGTCGCAGCCTCGGGGCTAATGAAAAACTGTTTTTT

clone size: NA
J gene: TRBJ2-7
D gene: NA
V gene: TRBV12-5
CDR3 protein: CASGPGTTHPYEQYF
CDR3 DNA: TGTGCTAGTGGTCCCGGGACCACTCATCCCTACGAGCAGTACTTC

clone size: NA
J gene: TRBJ2-7
D gene: NA
V gene: TRBV7-2
CDR3 protein: CASSNGGHEQYF
CDR3 DNA: TGTGCCAGCAGCAACGGGGGCCACGAGCAGTACTTC

clone size: NA
J gene: TRBJ2-1
D gene: NA
V gene: TRBV7-3
CDR3 protein: CASSLNAFNEQFF
CDR3 DNA: TGTGCCAGCAGCTTAAACGCGTTCAATGAGCAGTTCTTC

clone size: NA
J gene: TRBJ2-2
D gene: TRBD1
V gene: TRBV7-6
CDR3 protein: CASSLTGQSTGELFF
CDR3 DNA: TGTGCCAGCAGCTTAACGGGACAGTCCACCGGGGAGCTGTTTTTT

clone size: NA
J gene: TRBJ2-6
D gene: NA
V gene: TRBV6-6
CDR3 protein: CAGTPSGANVLTF
CDR3 DNA: TGTGCCGGTACCCCCTCTGGGGCCAACGTCCTGACTTTC

clone size: NA
J gene: TRBJ2-7
D gene: NA
V gene: TRBV6-1
CDR3 protein: CASSEAGQHYEQYF
CDR3 DNA: TGTGCCAGCAGTGAAGCGGGACAACACTACGAGCAGTACTTC

clone size: NA
J gene: TRBJ2-7
D gene: TRBD1
V gene: TRBV9
CDR3 protein: CASSVGTGTYEQYF
CDR3 DNA: TGTGCCAGCAGCGTCGGGACAGGGACCTACGAGCAGTACTTC

clone size: NA
J gene: TRBJ1-3
D gene: TRBD1
V gene: TRBV6-1
CDR3 protein: CASSEAFNRGPGNTIYF
CDR3 DNA: TGTGCCAGCAGTGAAGCGTTTAACAGGGGGCCTGGAAACACCATATATTTT

clone size: NA
J gene: TRBJ1-1
D gene: TRBD1
V gene: TRBV28
CDR3 protein: CASIQGQGMNTEAFF
CDR3 DNA: TGTGCCAGCATTCAAGGACAGGGGATGAACACTGAAGCTTTCTTT

clone size: NA
J gene: TRBJ2-6
D gene: NA
V gene: TRBV28
CDR3 protein: CASSLGARGANVLTF
CDR3 DNA: TGTGCCAGCAGTTTGGGGGCAAGAGGGGCCAACGTCCTGACTTTC

clone size: NA
J gene: TRBJ2-2
D gene: NA
V gene: TRBV4-3
CDR3 protein: CASSQDPEPGGYTGELFF
CDR3 DNA: TGCGCCAGCAGCCAAGATCCCGAGCCAGGCGGGTACACCGGGGAGCTGTTTTTT

clone size: NA
J gene: TRBJ1-1
D gene: TRBD1
V gene: TRBV6-5
CDR3 protein: CASSYSNRGNTEAFF
CDR3 DNA: TGTGCCAGCAGTTACTCGAACAGGGGAAACACTGAAGCTTTCTTT